This T cell receptor beta chain is from a study of T cell responses to AZD1222 COVID-19 vaccine. Broader study findings: Compared with day 0, the breadth and depth of the Spike-specific TCR repertoire rose significantly after two doses of AZD1222.

The V gene's germline CDR1 is SGHTA and CDR2 FQGNSA. Trimming cost V 4 bases and J 2 bases; bases outside gene matches: 4. This CDR3 contains 14 residues. Sequencing used immunoSEQ multiplex PCR; TCRdb keeps in-frame clones, though not all of them. The sample includes about 170,000 clones, around 88% of them seen just once. A note on this clone: Its antigen is unknown.

The analysis combined second doses at about 4 or about 12 weeks. The source material was peripheral blood, sampled 28 days after the second AZD1222 dose. This chain links TRBV7-2 with TRBJ1-2; 7 bases align to TRBD1. This TCR derives from an adult who received the AZD1222 COVID-19 vaccine. The CDR3 bases are TGTGCCAGCAGCTCAGAACAGGGGAACTATGGCTACACCTTC. It encodes CASSSEQGNYGYTF.